This entry features one TCR beta chain sequence. V was cut by 8 bases and J by 6 bases, with 16 bases left in between. Germline lookup yields CDR1 MNHNS and CDR2 SASEGT. The CDR3 sequence is 13 residues long. These data are taken from a study of Graves' ophthalmopathy and Graves' hyperthyroidism. RNA transcripts provided the template for amplifying TCR beta CDR3 regions. RT-PCR in the first round used HTBI primers; a second-round multiplex PCR followed. TCRdb ran MiXCR on the multiplex PCR reads and lists one entry per CDR3 protein. The sample yields roughly 1.1 million distinct CDR3 sequences, 35% to 45% seen once.

Material for sequencing was peripheral blood or thyroid tissue (not recorded which). The TCR sequence derives from an adult man with Graves' hyperthyroidism. The chain has TRBV6-1 and TRBJ1-1; D gene ambiguous. CDR3 region: CASRRNLRPEAFF. The DNA for the CDR3 is TGTGCCAGCCGCCGGAACTTGAGGCCTGAAGCTTTCTTT.